The 29 T cell receptor beta chains presented below share a single source sample, sequenced in a study of cytomegalovirus exposure and HLA in healthy donors. Sequenced by immunoSEQ multiplex PCR; TCRdb stores in-frame clones only, minus some. The profile shows about 98,000 clones, around 85% of them singletons. Sequenced: PBMCs. All receptors come from a young woman in good health and CMV-seronegative.

The chain couples TRBV27 to TRBJ1-2; 10 positions agree with TRBD1. Trimming removed 5 bases from V and 0 bases from J; junction bases left unmatched: 6. This CDR3 comprises 16 residues. The germline gives CDR1 MNHEY, CDR2 SMNVEV (reference sequence). CDR3 sequence: CASSTGGQGANYGYTF. The CDR3 DNA sequence: TGTGCCAGCAGTACCGGCGGACAGGGGGCTAACTATGGCTACACCTTC.

This sequence joins TRBV2 and TRBJ1-2; D is possibly TRBD1 (6 bases). CDR1 is SNHLY and CDR2 is FYNNEI in the germline V gene. The CDR3 has 15 residues. V was cut by 5 bases and J by 8 bases, with 21 bases left in between. This CDR3 is CASSIKQGSNRGYTF. The DNA for the CDR3 is TGTGCCAGCAGTATCAAACAGGGCTCGAATAGGGGCTACACCTTC.

The J gene is TRBJ2-7, the V gene TRBV6-5; weak D call: TRBD1 (6 bases). Germline V gives CDR1 MNHEY, CDR2 SVGAGI. The CDR3 extends over 14 amino acids. Trimming pared 2 bases from V and 5 bases from J, leaving 13 bases between. The DNA for the CDR3 is TGTGCCAGCAGTTACATGGGGGCCCCCCACGAGCAGTACTTC. It specifies CASSYMGAPHEQYF.

The chain recombines TRBV5-6 with TRBJ2-7; D remains unclear. The CDR3 covers 16 residues. Germline assignment: CDR1 SGHDT and CDR2 YYEEEE. V was clipped by 2 bases and J by 0 bases, with 15 bases between them. The CDR3: CASSFLSIVDSYEQYF. Here the CDR3 DNA reads TGTGCCAGCAGCTTTTTGAGCATCGTCGACTCCTACGAGCAGTACTTC.

The V gene is TRBV6-6, the J gene TRBJ1-2; D remains unclear. V shed 2 bases and J shed 4 bases, with 11 bases lying between them. The germline V gene has CDR1 MNHNY and CDR2 SVGAGI (reference sequence). This CDR3 has 14 residues. Here the CDR3 reads CASSYESAGYGYTF. CDR3 sequence (DNA): TGTGCCAGCAGTTACGAGTCCGCGGGCTATGGCTACACCTTC.

The chain has TRBV21-1 and TRBJ1-5; the table's D call TRBD1 went unverified against the DNA. TRBV21-1 has pseudogene status. The CDR3 covers 17 residues. The CDR3 loop reads CASSGRDRGKGNQPQHF. DNA for the CDR3: TGTGCCAGCAGCGGTAGGGACAGGGGAAAGGGCAATCAGCCCCAGCATTTT.

The gene calls are TRBV5-8 and TRBJ2-7; 8 positions agree with TRBD1. Unmatched junction bases numbered 8, after V lost 1 base and J lost 5 bases. Germline CDR1 and CDR2: SGHTS and YDEGEE. This CDR3 has 15 amino acids. For the CDR3, the DNA is TGTGCCAGCAGCTTGATCGCAGGGGGCAGGAACGAGCAGTACTTC. It codes for CASSLIAGGRNEQYF.

This chain links TRBV4-1 with TRBJ1-3, with D possibly TRBD1 on 5 matching bases. The V gene's germline CDR1 is MGHRA and CDR2 YSYEKL. The CDR3 length is 18 residues. Trimming pared 4 bases from V and 0 bases from J, leaving 19 bases between. The CDR3 loop is CASSPGRTRKDSGNTIYF. The CDR3 bases are TGCGCCAGCAGCCCAGGGAGGACAAGGAAAGACTCTGGAAACACCATATATTTT.

This clone was seen more than once but under ten times. The rearrangement uses TRBV7-8 and TRBJ2-7, with D tentatively TRBD1 (5 bases). Between the trimmed V and J ends, which lost 5 bases and 4 bases, there was a span of 9 bases. The CDR3 is 12 amino acids. CDR1 and CDR2 from the germline V gene are SGHVS and FQNEAQ. DNA for the CDR3: TGTGCCAGCAGCATACGACAGTACGAGCAGTACTTC. Residues: CASSIRQYEQYF.

This clone was seen more than once but under ten times. This chain links TRBV5-1 with TRBJ2-7; D is possibly TRBD1 (6 bases). Germline CDR1 and CDR2: SGHRS and YFSETQ. Trimming cost V 0 bases and J 3 bases, with 13 bases left between them. This CDR3 region has 15 residues. CDR3 region: CASSLAPTGRYEQYF. In DNA form, the CDR3 reads TGCGCCAGCAGCTTGGCCCCGACAGGACGCTACGAGCAGTACTTC.

The rearrangement joins TRBV18 to TRBJ1-2; unclear D gene. The V and J ends lost 6 bases and 8 bases respectively, with 13 bases between them. CDR3 length: 12 residues. Germline CDR1 is KGHSH and CDR2 is LQKENI. The CDR3 reads CASSPFGGGYTF. The CDR3 nucleotides read TGTGCCAGCTCCCCGTTCGGAGGCGGCTACACCTTC. The full variable domain, its missing parts supplied by reference TRBV18 and TRBJ1-2, is NAGVMQNPRHLVRRRGQEARLRCSPMKGHSHVYWYRQLPEEGLKFMVYLQKENIIDESGMPKERFSAEFPKEGPSILRIQQVVRGDSAAYFCASSPFGGGYTFGSGTRLTVV.

This chain uses TRBV19 with TRBJ1-2; 7 bases agree with TRBD1. J gave up 6 bases and V 7 bases, and 23 bases lay outside the gene matches. CDR1 is LNHDA, CDR2 SQIVND, per germline (reference sequence). The CDR3 is 18 amino acids. As DNA, the CDR3 is TGTGCCAGTACCTCCAGGGGGTTTGGGACCTTGGGTCAAAATGGCTACACCTTC. Amino acid sequence: CASTSRGFGTLGQNGYTF.

The V call is TRBV28, the J call TRBJ2-7, with 9 bases fitting TRBD2. Germline CDR1 MDHEN, CDR2 SYDVKM. V shed 6 bases, J shed 7 bases, and the junction held 7 bases outside the gene matches. This CDR3 is 13 amino acids long. In DNA, the CDR3 is TGTGCCAGCAGCCCCGGACTAGCGAGGGAGCAGTACTTC. Translating it yields CASSPGLAREQYF.

This clone was seen once. The chain joins TRBV7-2 to TRBJ1-2, with 7 nucleotides matching TRBD1. V was clipped by 1 base and J by 1 base; unmatched bases: 9. Germline V CDR1 and CDR2: SGHTA, FQGNSA. The CDR3 runs to 17 residues. The CDR3 coding sequence is TGTGCCAGCAGCTTAGTAGCCGGGACAGCGCTTAACTATGGCTACACCTTC. It is translated as CASSLVAGTALNYGYTF.

The chain is built from TRBV5-8 and TRBJ2-3; TRBD1 agrees at 7 bases. This CDR3 is 16 amino acids long. V lost 6 bases to trimming and J lost 0 bases; unmatched junction nucleotides: 10. The germline CDR1 and CDR2 sequences are SGHTS and YDEGEE. CDR3 DNA sequence: TGTGCCAGCATTTTACCTGGGACAGCTAGCACAGATACGCAGTATTTT. Amino acid sequence: CASILPGTASTDTQYF.

J is TRBJ2-2 and V is TRBV7-2; D is perhaps TRBD2 (6 bases). Germline CDR1 and CDR2: SGHTA and FQGNSA. The V and J ends lost 1 base and 1 base respectively, with 13 bases between them. The CDR3 extends over 17 amino acids. CDR3: CASSLVAGSVNTGELFF. In DNA form, the CDR3 reads TGTGCCAGCAGCTTAGTGGCGGGGTCCGTGAACACCGGGGAGCTGTTTTTT.

The chain has TRBV27 and TRBJ1-1, with 8 nucleotides matching TRBD1. CDR3 size: 13 residues. Germline values: CDR1 MNHEY, CDR2 SMNVEV (reference sequence). V lost 5 bases to trimming and J lost 8 bases; unmatched junction nucleotides: 7. The CDR3 DNA is TGTGCCAGCAGTATAGGACAGGGCCGGGAAGCTTTCTTT. Encoded protein: CASSIGQGREAFF.

This chain's CDR3 is CASSLFLGTTAYEQYF. The DNA of the CDR3 is TGTGCCAGCAGTTTATTTCTAGGGACAACGGCCTACGAGCAGTACTTC. V gene TRBV28 combines with J gene TRBJ2-7; D is possibly TRBD1 (6 bases). The germline gives CDR1 MDHEN, CDR2 SYDVKM. V shed 1 base and J shed 2 bases, with 15 bases lying between them. This CDR3 spans 16 amino acids.

CDR3 sequence reads: CASSLRVNQPQHF. The CDR3 nucleotides are TGCGCCAGCAGCTTAAGAGTCAACCAGCCCCAGCATTTT. The chain employs TRBV5-1 and TRBJ1-5; D is uncertain. This CDR3 is built from 13 residues. The germline V gene encodes CDR1 SGHRS and CDR2 YFSETQ. The V and J ends lost 2 bases and 7 bases respectively, with 10 bases between them.

The chain uses TRBV28 and TRBJ2-7; D is perhaps TRBD1 (6 bases). Germline CDR1 and CDR2: MDHEN and SYDVKM. Trimming shortened V by 6 bases and J by 3 bases, and 18 bases separated the two germline ends. The CDR3 has 15 amino acids. Here the CDR3 DNA reads TGTGCCAGCAGCCAATTTGGGCAGGGGAACTACGAGCAGTACTTC. Residues: CASSQFGQGNYEQYF. Together with reference TRBV28 and TRBJ2-7, the CDR3 gives the full variable domain: DVKVTQSSRYLVKRTGEKVFLECVQDMDHENMFWYRQDPGLGLRLIYFSYDVKMKEKGDIPEGYSVSREKKERFSLILESASTNQTSMYLCASSQFGQGNYEQYFGPGTRLTVT.

The genes are TRBV5-6 and TRBJ2-3; 11 bases are shared with TRBD2. CDR1 is SGHDT, CDR2 YYEEEE, per germline. The trim removed 4 bases at V and 8 bases at J, leaving 12 bases unmatched. This CDR3 comprises 16 residues. The CDR3 nucleotides read TGTGCCAGCAGCCCGGTGGTAGCGGGAGGGCCGGGTACGCAGTATTTT. Amino acid sequence: CASSPVVAGGPGTQYF.

This clone was picked up one time. The rearrangement uses TRBV11-2 and TRBJ1-1; D gene ambiguous. The V end was cut by 3 bases, the J end by 2 bases, with 7 bases between. The CDR3 extends over 13 amino acids. The germline V gene encodes CDR1 SGHAT and CDR2 FQNNGV. CDR3 residues: CASSFRVNTEAFF. The CDR3 DNA sequence: TGTGCCAGCAGCTTCCGGGTCAACACTGAAGCTTTCTTT.

This chain joins TRBV4-3 and TRBJ1-4, with D hard to call. The CDR3 is made up of 13 amino acids. V was trimmed by 0 bases and J by 8 bases, leaving 7 bases between them. Germline-derived CDR1 and CDR2 are LGHNA and YSLEER. Here the CDR3 reads CASSQDFEEKLFF. CDR3 nucleotide sequence: TGCGCCAGCAGCCAAGATTTCGAGGAAAAACTGTTTTTT.

This clone was counted once. The chain carries TRBV28 and TRBJ1-4; D gene unclear. Trimming stripped 7 bases from V and 4 bases from J, with 13 bases between. Germline V gives CDR1 MDHEN, CDR2 SYDVKM. The CDR3 is 14 residues long. CDR3 in amino acids: CASTHSNVNEKLFF. The CDR3 nucleotides are TGTGCCAGCACCCACTCAAACGTTAATGAAAAACTGTTTTTT.

This chain uses TRBV6-1 with TRBJ1-1; 7 nucleotides match TRBD1. This CDR3 comprises 13 residues. J was trimmed by 5 bases and V by 5 bases; bases with no gene match: 5. Per germline, CDR1 MNHNS and CDR2 SASEGT. The CDR3 is CASSQTTGTEAFF. The DNA for the CDR3 is TGTGCCAGCAGTCAAACGACAGGGACTGAAGCTTTCTTT.

CDR3 sequence: CASSLSGFSTDTQYF. The CDR3 nucleotides read TGTGCCAGCAGCCTAAGCGGGTTTTCCACAGATACGCAGTATTTT. V usage is TRBV7-3 and J usage is TRBJ2-3; maybe TRBD2 (6 bases). The CDR3 is 15 residues long. The germline V gene encodes CDR1 SGHTA and CDR2 FQGTGA. Trimming took 5 bases from V and 2 from J, leaving 14 bases between them. The complete variable domain, with remaining parts taken from reference TRBV7-3 and TRBJ2-3, reads GAGVSQTPSNKVTEKGKYVELRCDPISGHTALYWYRQSLGQGPEFLIYFQGTGAADDSGLPNDRFFAVRPEGSVSTLKIQRTERGDSAVYLCASSLSGFSTDTQYFGPGTRLTVL.

The genes are TRBV10-3 and TRBJ2-1, with 12 bases aligning to TRBD2. V dropped 6 bases and J dropped 4; count of bases not matched to a gene: 4. The CDR3 sequence is 15 residues long. Germline CDR1 is ENHRY and CDR2 is SYGVKD. The CDR3 DNA reads TGTGCCATCAGCGCCACTAGCGGGAGGTACAATGAGCAGTTCTTC. Translation gives CAISATSGRYNEQFF.

V usage is TRBV6-5 and J usage is TRBJ2-1, with D hard to call. The CDR3 loop spans 11 amino acids. The germline gives CDR1 MNHEY, CDR2 SVGAGI. With 4 bases removed from V and 10 bases from J, the gap between germline ends came to 8 bases. The chain's CDR3 is CASSLEREQFF. The CDR3 DNA is TGTGCCAGCAGTTTAGAACGGGAGCAGTTCTTC.

The chain recombines TRBV28 with TRBJ1-5; 7 bases are shared with TRBD1. The CDR3 has 13 amino acids. V gave up 8 bases and J gave up 7 bases; unmatched junction bases: 8. In germline, CDR1 is MDHEN, CDR2 SYDVKM. The CDR3 reads CASHRRGRQPQHF. In nucleotides, the CDR3 is TGTGCCAGCCATCGAAGGGGGCGACAGCCCCAGCATTTT.